This record concerns one TCR beta chain sequence. Antigen unknown. This sample was taken from a study of shared clonotypes between healthy human individuals. Regarding the study as a whole: Measured sharing among donors was expected to vary with sequencing depth.

The CDR3 covers 14 residues. CDR1 SGHTA and CDR2 FQGTGA come from the germline V gene. V lost 4 bases and J 3 bases, leaving 10 bases between the germline ends. Study donors comprised healthy, HIV-negative adults devoid of recent acute infection or vaccination. Several immunoSEQ plates received, in even portions, the genomic DNA of each subset. Per sorted-subset replicate PCR, input was approximately 0.2 ug DNA, representing roughly 30,000 T cell genomes. Generated by immunoSEQ multiplex PCR, the TCRdb table keeps only in-frame clones and is missing some. Of approximately 640,000 clones listed, 90% are singletons.

The gene calls are TRBV7-3 and TRBJ2-1, with D possibly TRBD2 on 5 matching bases. This TCR derives from a man between 18 and 29 years old in good health. Some clones in this sample may be carry-over from other donors' samples. Specimen: memory CD8+ T cells from PBMCs. Subset: CD45RO+ cells pooled with CCR7-negative TemRA cells. CDR3 amino acids: CASSSGSHYNEQFF. CDR3 DNA sequence: TGTGCCAGCAGCTCTGGGAGTCACTACAATGAGCAGTTCTTC. Complete variable domain (other parts from reference TRBV7-3 and TRBJ2-1): GAGVSQTPSNKVTEKGKYVELRCDPISGHTALYWYRQSLGQGPEFLIYFQGTGAADDSGLPNDRFFAVRPEGSVSTLKIQRTERGDSAVYLCASSSGSHYNEQFFGPGTRLTVL.